The 2 T cell receptor beta chains in this list originate from one sample, sequenced in a study of T-cell reconstitution after alpha-beta-depleted transplantation in children. Unique molecular identifiers were incorporated into the prepared TCRbeta library. TCRdb reanalysed the PCR reads using MiXCR and keeps one entry per CDR3 protein. The sample consists of some 600,000 distinct CDR3 sequences, around 13% of them appearing once. The sample in question was PBMCs, mostly from graft donor cells, obtained 360 days after TCRalphabeta/CD19-depleted stem cell transplant. These receptors came from a male patient younger than 18 who had a stem cell transplant for acute myeloid leukemia, so the T cells may come from the graft donor.

The chain joins TRBV29-1 to TRBJ2-3, with 10 bases identical to TRBD2. V trimming: 7 bases; J trimming: 2 bases; junction bases outside the gene matches: 12. Germline-derived CDR1 and CDR2 are SQVTM and ANQGSEA. The CDR3 sequence is 16 residues long. CDR3 DNA sequence: TGCAGCGGTACCTCGGGACTAGCGACATACACAGATACGCAGTATTTT. Its protein product is CSGTSGLATYTDTQYF.

CDR3 DNA sequence: TGTGCCAGCAGTTTTGGGGGAGGTGGCAATCAGCCCCAGCATTTT. Translation gives CASSFGGGGNQPQHF. The V gene is TRBV27, the J gene TRBJ1-5; D may be TRBD1 (5 bases). Germline CDR1 is MNHEY and CDR2 is SMNVEV (reference sequence). Trimming cost V 3 bases and J 2 bases, with 11 bases left between them. The CDR3 runs 15 residues.